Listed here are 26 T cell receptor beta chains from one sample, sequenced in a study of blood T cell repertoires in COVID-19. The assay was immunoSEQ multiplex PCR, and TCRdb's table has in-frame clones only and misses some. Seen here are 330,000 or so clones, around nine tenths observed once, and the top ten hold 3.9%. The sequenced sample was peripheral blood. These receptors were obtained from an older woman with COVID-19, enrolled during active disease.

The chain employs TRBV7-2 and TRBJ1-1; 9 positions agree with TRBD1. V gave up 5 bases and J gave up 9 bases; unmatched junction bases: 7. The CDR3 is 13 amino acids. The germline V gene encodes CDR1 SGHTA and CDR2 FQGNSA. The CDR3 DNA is TGTGCCAGCAGCCCGGACAGGGGATGGAAAGCTTTCTTT. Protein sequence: CASSPDRGWKAFF.

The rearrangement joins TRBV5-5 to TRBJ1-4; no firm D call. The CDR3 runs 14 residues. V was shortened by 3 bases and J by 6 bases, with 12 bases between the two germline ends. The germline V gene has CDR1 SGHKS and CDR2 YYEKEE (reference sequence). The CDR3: CASSSSGRDEKLFF. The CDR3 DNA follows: TGTGCCAGCAGCTCAAGTGGTCGGGATGAAAAACTGTTTTTT.

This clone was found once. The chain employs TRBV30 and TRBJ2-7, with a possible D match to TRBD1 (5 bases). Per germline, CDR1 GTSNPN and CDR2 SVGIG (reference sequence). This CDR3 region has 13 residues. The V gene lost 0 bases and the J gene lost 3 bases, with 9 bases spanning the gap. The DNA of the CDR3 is TGTGCCTGGAGTGTACAGGCTAGCTACGAGCAGTACTTC. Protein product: CAWSVQASYEQYF.

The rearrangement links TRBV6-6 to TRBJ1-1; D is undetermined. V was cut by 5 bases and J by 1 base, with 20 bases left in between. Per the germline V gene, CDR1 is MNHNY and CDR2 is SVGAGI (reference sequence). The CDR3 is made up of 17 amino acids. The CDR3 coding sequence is TGTGCCAGCAGTCCCGGGATAGTTCTTGGGGAGAACACTGAAGCTTTCTTT. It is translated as CASSPGIVLGENTEAFF.

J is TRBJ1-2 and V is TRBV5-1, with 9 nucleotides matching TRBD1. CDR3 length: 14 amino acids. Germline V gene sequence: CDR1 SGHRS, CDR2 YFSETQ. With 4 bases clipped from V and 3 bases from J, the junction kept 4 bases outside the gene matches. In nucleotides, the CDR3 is TGCGCCAGCAGCGGATGGACAGGGGACTATGGCTACACCTTC. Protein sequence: CASSGWTGDYGYTF.

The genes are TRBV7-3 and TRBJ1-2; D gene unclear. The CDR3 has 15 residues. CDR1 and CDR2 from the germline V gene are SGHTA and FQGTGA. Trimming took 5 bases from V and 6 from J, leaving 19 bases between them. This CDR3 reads CASSRPEPLRDGYTF. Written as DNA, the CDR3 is TGTGCCAGCAGCCGTCCGGAGCCTCTCCGGGATGGCTACACCTTC.

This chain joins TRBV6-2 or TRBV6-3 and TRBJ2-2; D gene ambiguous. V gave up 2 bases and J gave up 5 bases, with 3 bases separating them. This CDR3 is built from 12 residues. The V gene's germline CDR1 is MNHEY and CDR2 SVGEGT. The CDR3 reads CASSYQTGELFF. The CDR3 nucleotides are TGTGCCAGCAGTTACCAGACCGGGGAGCTGTTTTTT.

CDR3 DNA: TGTGCCTGGAGTGTACTTGGCAGGGGCAATTCACCCCTCCACTTT. Amino acid sequence: CAWSVLGRGNSPLHF. The V and J genes are TRBV30 and TRBJ1-6; D possibly corresponds to TRBD1 (6 bases). The V gene lost 0 bases and the J gene lost 7 bases, with 13 bases spanning the gap. The CDR3 is 15 amino acids. Looked up from germline, CDR1 is GTSNPN and CDR2 is SVGIG (reference sequence).

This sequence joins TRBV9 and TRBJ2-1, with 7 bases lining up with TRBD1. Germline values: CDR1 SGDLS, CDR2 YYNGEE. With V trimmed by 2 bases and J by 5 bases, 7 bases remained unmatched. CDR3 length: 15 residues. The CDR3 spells CASSVTSGQHNEQFF. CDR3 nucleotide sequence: TGTGCCAGCAGCGTGACGTCGGGACAGCACAATGAGCAGTTCTTC.

The DNA for the CDR3 is TGTGCCAGCTCCGGGACCTACGAGCAGTACTTC. Its translation: CASSGTYEQYF. The rearrangement links TRBV2 to TRBJ2-7; possibly TRBD2 for D (5 bases). The germline V and J ends were trimmed by 8 bases and 2 bases, with 7 bases remaining between them. The CDR3 runs to 11 residues. The germline V gene has CDR1 SNHLY and CDR2 FYNNEI.

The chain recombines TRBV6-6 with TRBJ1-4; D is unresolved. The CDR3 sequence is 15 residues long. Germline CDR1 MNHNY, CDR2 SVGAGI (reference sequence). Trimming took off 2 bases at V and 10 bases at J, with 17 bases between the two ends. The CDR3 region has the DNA TGTGCCAGCAGTTACGCTGAACCCCGGGAGACAAAACTGTTTTTT. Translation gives CASSYAEPRETKLFF.

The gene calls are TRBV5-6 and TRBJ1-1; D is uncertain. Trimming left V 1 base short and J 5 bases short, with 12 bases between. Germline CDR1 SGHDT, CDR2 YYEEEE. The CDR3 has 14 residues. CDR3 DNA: TGTGCCAGCAGCTTGACGGCGGGAAGGACTGAAGCTTTCTTT. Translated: CASSLTAGRTEAFF.

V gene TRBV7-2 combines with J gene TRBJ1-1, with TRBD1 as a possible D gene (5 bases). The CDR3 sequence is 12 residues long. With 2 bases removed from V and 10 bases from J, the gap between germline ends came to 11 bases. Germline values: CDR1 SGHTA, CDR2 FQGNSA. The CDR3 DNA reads TGTGCCAGCAGCTTACGGGGAGGGGCAGCTTTCTTT. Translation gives CASSLRGGAAFF.

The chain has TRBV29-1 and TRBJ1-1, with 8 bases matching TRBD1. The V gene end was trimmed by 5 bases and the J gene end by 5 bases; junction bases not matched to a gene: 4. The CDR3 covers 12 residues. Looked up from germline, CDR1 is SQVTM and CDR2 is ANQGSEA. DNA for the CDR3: TGCAGCGTTTGCAGGGGGCAAACTGAAGCTTTCTTT. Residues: CSVCRGQTEAFF.

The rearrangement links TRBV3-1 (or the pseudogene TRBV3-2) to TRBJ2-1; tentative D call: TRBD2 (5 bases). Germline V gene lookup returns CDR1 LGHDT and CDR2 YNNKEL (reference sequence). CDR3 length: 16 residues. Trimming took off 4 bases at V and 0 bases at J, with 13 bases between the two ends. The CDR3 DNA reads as TGTGCCAGCAGCCCAAGAGGAGGACGCTCCTACAATGAGCAGTTCTTC. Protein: CASSPRGGRSYNEQFF.

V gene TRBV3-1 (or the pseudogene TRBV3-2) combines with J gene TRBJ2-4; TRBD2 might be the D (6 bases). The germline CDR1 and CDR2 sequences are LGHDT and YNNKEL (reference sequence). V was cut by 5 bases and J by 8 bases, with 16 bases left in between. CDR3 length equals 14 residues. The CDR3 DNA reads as TGTGCCAGCAGCTCCCCCGGGACTGGGGACATTCAGTACTTC. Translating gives CASSSPGTGDIQYF.

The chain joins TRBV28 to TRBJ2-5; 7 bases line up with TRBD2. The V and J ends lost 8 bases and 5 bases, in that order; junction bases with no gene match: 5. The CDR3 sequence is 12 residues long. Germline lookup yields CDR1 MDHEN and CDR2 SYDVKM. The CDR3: CASSTSRETQYF. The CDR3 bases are TGTGCCAGCTCGACTAGCCGGGAGACCCAGTACTTC.

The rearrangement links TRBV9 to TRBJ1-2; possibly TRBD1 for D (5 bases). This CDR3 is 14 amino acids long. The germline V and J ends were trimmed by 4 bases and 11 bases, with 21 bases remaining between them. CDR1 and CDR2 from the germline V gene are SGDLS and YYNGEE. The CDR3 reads CASSPIDSLKGYTF. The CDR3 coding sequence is TGTGCCAGCAGCCCTATCGACAGTCTTAAAGGGTACACCTTC.

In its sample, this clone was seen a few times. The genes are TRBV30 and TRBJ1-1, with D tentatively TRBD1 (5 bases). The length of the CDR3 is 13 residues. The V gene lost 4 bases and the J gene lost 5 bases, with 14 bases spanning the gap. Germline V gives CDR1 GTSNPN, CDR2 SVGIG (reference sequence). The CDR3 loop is CAWTADSWTEAFF. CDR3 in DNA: TGTGCCTGGACCGCAGACAGCTGGACTGAAGCTTTCTTT.

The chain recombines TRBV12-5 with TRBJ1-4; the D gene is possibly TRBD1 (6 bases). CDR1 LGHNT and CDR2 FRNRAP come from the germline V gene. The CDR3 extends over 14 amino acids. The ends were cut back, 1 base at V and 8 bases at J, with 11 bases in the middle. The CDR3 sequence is CASGLGQELEKLFF. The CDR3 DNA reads TGTGCTAGTGGTTTGGGACAGGAATTGGAAAAACTGTTTTTT.

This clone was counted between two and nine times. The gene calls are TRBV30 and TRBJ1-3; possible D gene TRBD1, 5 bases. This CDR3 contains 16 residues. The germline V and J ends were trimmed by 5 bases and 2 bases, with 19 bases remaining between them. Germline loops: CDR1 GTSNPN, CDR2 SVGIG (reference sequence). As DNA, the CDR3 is TGTGCCTGGGGCCACCGGCGGGGGATGGCTGGAAACACCATATATTTT. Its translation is CAWGHRRGMAGNTIYF.

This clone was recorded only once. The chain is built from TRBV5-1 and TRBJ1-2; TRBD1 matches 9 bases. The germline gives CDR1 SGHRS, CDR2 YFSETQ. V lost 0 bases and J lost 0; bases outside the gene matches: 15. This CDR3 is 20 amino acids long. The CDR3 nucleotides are TGCGCCAGCAGCTTGGACGGGACAGGGCAAGGAGGATCGTCTAACTATGGCTACACCTTC. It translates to CASSLDGTGQGGSSNYGYTF.

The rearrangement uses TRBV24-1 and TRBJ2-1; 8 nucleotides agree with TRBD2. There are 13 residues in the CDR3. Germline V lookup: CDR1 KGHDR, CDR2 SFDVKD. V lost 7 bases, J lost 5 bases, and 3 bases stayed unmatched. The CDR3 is CATSPGLDNEQFF. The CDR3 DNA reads TGTGCCACCAGCCCGGGACTAGACAATGAGCAGTTCTTC.

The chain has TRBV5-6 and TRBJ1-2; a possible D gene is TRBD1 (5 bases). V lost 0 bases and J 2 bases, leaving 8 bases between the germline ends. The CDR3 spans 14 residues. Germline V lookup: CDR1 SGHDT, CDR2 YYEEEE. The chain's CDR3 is CASSLGRTNYGYTF. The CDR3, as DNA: TGTGCCAGCAGCTTGGGCCGGACAAACTATGGCTACACCTTC. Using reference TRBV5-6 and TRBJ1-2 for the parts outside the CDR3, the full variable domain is DAGVTQSPTHLIKTRGQQVTLRCSPKSGHDTVSWYQQALGQGPQFIFQYYEEEERQRGNFPDRFSGHQFPNYSSELNVNALLLGDSALYLCASSLGRTNYGYTFGSGTRLTVV.

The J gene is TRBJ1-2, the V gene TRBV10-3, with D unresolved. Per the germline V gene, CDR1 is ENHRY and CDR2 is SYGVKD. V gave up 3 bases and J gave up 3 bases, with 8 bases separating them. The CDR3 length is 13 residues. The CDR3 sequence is CAISDGWYYGYTF. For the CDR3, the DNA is TGTGCCATCAGTGACGGGTGGTACTATGGCTACACCTTC.

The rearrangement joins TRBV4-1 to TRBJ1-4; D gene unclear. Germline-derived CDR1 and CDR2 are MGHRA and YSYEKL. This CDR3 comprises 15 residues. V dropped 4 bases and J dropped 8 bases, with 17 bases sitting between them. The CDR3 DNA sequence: TGCGCCAGCAGCCCTGCCGCACGGATCGGGGAAAAACTGTTTTTT. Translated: CASSPAARIGEKLFF.